This TCR beta chain was found in a study of T cell responses to AZD1222 COVID-19 vaccine. The study's findings and limits: Sampling that yielded the repertoires occurred only after the peak T cell response. Spike-specific TCR repertoires showed rising breadth and depth after two AZD1222 doses.

About this clone itself: Antigen: not known.

TCRdb's table, derived via immunoSEQ multiplex PCR, lists solely in-frame clones and lacks some. The sample lists over 50,000 clones, around 82% seen once, with over 20% in the top ten. Germline assignment: CDR1 GTSNPN and CDR2 SVGIG (reference sequence). V dropped 2 bases and J dropped 4; count of bases not matched to a gene: 5. The CDR3 consists of 15 residues. Investigators merged groups given second doses at roughly 4 or roughly 12 weeks. This TCR came from an adult who received the AZD1222 COVID-19 vaccine. The gene calls are TRBV30 and TRBJ2-2, with TRBD2 matching 9 bases. The source material was peripheral blood, sampled 28 days after the second AZD1222 dose. The CDR3 DNA reads TGTGCCTGGAGTCGGGTAGCGGGAGCCACCGGGGAGCTGTTTTTT. Its translation: CAWSRVAGATGELFF.